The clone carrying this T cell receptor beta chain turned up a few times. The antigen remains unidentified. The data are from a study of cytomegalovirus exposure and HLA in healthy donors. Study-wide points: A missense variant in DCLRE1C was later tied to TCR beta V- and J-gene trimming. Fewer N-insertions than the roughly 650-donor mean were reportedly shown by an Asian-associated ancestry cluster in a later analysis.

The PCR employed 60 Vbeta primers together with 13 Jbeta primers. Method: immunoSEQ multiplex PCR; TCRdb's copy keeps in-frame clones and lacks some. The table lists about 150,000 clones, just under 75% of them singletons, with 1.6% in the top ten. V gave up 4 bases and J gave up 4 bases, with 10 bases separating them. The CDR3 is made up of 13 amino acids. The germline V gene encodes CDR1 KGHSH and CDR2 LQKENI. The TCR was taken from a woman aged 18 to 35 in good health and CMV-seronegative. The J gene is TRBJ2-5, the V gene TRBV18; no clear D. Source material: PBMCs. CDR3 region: CASSRDVVETQYF. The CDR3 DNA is TGTGCCAGCTCACGAGATGTGGTAGAGACCCAGTACTTC.